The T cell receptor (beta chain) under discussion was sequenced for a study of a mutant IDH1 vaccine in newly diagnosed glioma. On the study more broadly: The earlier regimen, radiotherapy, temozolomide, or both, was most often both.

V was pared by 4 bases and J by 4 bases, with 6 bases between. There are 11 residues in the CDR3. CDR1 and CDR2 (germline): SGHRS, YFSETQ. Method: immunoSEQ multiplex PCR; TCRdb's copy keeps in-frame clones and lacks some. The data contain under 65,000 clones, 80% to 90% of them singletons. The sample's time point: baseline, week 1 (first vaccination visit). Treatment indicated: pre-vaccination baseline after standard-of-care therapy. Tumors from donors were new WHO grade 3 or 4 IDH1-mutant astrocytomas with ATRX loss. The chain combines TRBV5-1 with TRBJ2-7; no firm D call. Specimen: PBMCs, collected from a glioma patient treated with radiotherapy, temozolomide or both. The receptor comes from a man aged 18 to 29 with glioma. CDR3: CASSPGYEQYF. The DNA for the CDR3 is TGCGCCAGCAGCCCTGGTTACGAGCAGTACTTC.